A single sample gave rise to the 28 T cell receptor beta chains below, sequenced in a study of human T cells and chemical hapten exposure. Time point given: healthy volunteer bleed at 2 weeks. Unseparated into fractions, whole blood served as the source from which total RNA was extracted. TCRdb fed the RACE reads into MiXCR, producing one record per CDR3 protein. The table has some 120,000 distinct CDR3 sequences, roughly 9.5% seen once; the top ten hold around 1.9%. Sequencing was carried out using whole blood. These receptors were obtained from a male donor in good health. Some clones in this sample may be carry-over from other donors' samples.

A few counts support this clonotype. The J gene is TRBJ2-7, the V gene TRBV6-2 or TRBV6-3, with D possibly being TRBD2 (5 bases). V was trimmed by 0 bases and J by 7 bases, leaving 16 bases between them. Germline V gene sequence: CDR1 MNHEY, CDR2 SVGEGT. CDR3 length equals 15 residues. The CDR3 DNA follows: TGTGCCAGCAGTTACTCCCCCGGGAACCTCTGGGAGCAGTACTTC. Translation gives CASSYSPGNLWEQYF.

The sample holds a few counts of this clonotype. The chain is built from TRBV20-1 and TRBJ1-3; 9 bases fit TRBD1. This CDR3 region has 14 residues. The trim removed 5 bases at V and 3 bases at J, leaving 5 bases unmatched. Germline V gene sequence: CDR1 DFQATT, CDR2 SNEGSKA (reference sequence). This chain's CDR3 is CSAGGTGIGNTIYF. The CDR3 nucleotides read TGCAGTGCTGGGGGGACAGGGATTGGAAACACCATATATTTT.

The V call is TRBV29-1, the J call TRBJ2-1; possibly TRBD2 for D (5 bases). CDR3 size: 11 residues. In germline, CDR1 is SQVTM, CDR2 ANQGSEA. The ends were cut back, 3 bases at V and 8 bases at J, with 8 bases in the middle. The CDR3 loop is CSVDRGYEQFF. CDR3 nucleotides: TGCAGCGTTGACCGGGGATATGAGCAGTTCTTC.

CDR3 nucleotide sequence: TGTGCCAGCAGCTTTCCGGGACTAGCGACTGGCTATGAGCAGTTCTTC. Translating gives CASSFPGLATGYEQFF. V is TRBV7-9 and J is TRBJ2-1, with TRBD2 matching over 10 bases. Germline lookup yields CDR1 SEHNR and CDR2 FQNEAQ (reference sequence). The CDR3 runs 16 residues. V was pared by 3 bases and J by 8 bases, with 10 bases of the junction left unmatched.

This clonotype appeared many times. The chain recombines TRBV6-5 with TRBJ2-7; 9 nucleotides match TRBD2. Trimming cost V 4 bases and J 7 bases; bases outside gene matches: 8. Per the germline V gene, CDR1 is MNHEY and CDR2 is SVGAGI. There are 14 residues in the CDR3. CDR3: CASSSFRAGGEQYF. The CDR3 nucleotides are TGTGCCAGCAGTTCATTCCGTGCGGGGGGGGAGCAGTACTTC.

J is TRBJ2-1 and V is TRBV7-9, with D perhaps matching TRBD2 (6 bases). CDR1 is SEHNR, CDR2 FQNEAQ, per germline (reference sequence). The CDR3 has 16 residues. The germline V and J ends were trimmed by 5 bases and 0 bases, with 14 bases remaining between them. The CDR3 DNA follows: TGTGCCAGCAGCGGGGAGGTACCAAGCTCCTACAATGAGCAGTTCTTC. Translating it yields CASSGEVPSSYNEQFF.

V and J are TRBV3-1 and TRBJ2-1; 9 bases agree with TRBD2. This CDR3 is 18 amino acids long. J lost 5 bases, V lost 2 bases, and 13 bases had no gene match. Germline CDR1 and CDR2: LGHDT and YNNKEL (reference sequence). As DNA, the CDR3 is TGTGCCAGCAGCCAATCAGGAAGACTAGCGGAAGGAAACAATGAGCAGTTCTTC. As protein: CASSQSGRLAEGNNEQFF.

Many counts were recorded for this clonotype. The chain recombines TRBV7-2 with TRBJ1-2; D gene ambiguous. Germline loops: CDR1 SGHTA, CDR2 FQGNSA. V lost 0 bases, J lost 7 bases, and 3 bases lay in between. This CDR3 comprises 11 residues. The CDR3, as DNA: TGTGCCAGCAGCTTAGCGGCTGGCTACACCTTC. Translated: CASSLAAGYTF.

The V and J genes are TRBV20-1 and TRBJ1-2, with unresolved D. The germline V gene encodes CDR1 DFQATT and CDR2 SNEGSKA (reference sequence). V was clipped by 6 bases and J by 2 bases, with 16 bases between them. The CDR3 sequence is 14 residues long. CDR3 in amino acids: CSAPASQGNYGYTF. Written as DNA, the CDR3 is TGCAGTGCCCCAGCAAGTCAAGGAAACTATGGCTACACCTTC.

This clonotype was detected a few times. The V gene is TRBV20-1, the J gene TRBJ1-1; 8 bases agree with TRBD1. V dropped 4 bases and J dropped 7; count of bases not matched to a gene: 8. The CDR3 covers 13 residues. CDR1 is DFQATT and CDR2 is SNEGSKA in the germline V gene (reference sequence). In DNA form, the CDR3 reads TGCAGTGCTACAGGGGGCCGAGAAGGTGAAGCTTTCTTT. As protein: CSATGGREGEAFF.

This chain connects TRBV4-3 to TRBJ1-2, with a weak D call TRBD1 (6 bases). The CDR3 is 13 residues long. Trimming pared 4 bases from V and 7 bases from J, leaving 13 bases between. CDR1 LGHNA and CDR2 YSLEER come from the germline V gene. As DNA, the CDR3 is TGCGCCAGCAGCCCCTTGGGGGCTATTGGCTACACCTTC. Protein sequence: CASSPLGAIGYTF.

This clonotype was counted many times. The chain recombines TRBV4-2 with TRBJ2-1; D gene unclear. This CDR3 has 12 residues. Germline V gene lookup returns CDR1 LGHNA and CDR2 YNFKEQ. V was pared by 0 bases and J by 9 bases, with 6 bases between. The CDR3 region is CASSQDGPEQFF. CDR3 sequence (DNA): TGTGCCAGCAGCCAAGATGGGCCTGAGCAGTTCTTC.

V is TRBV5-1 and J is TRBJ1-1, with 8 positions matching TRBD1. This CDR3 spans 16 amino acids. V was clipped by 0 bases and J by 6 bases; unmatched bases: 10. Germline CDR1 SGHRS, CDR2 YFSETQ. This CDR3 reads CASSLGNWQGASEAFF. The CDR3 region has the DNA TGCGCCAGCAGCTTGGGGAACTGGCAGGGGGCATCTGAAGCTTTCTTT. Drawing the rest from reference TRBV5-1 and TRBJ1-1, the complete variable domain is KAGVTQTPRYLIKTRGQQVTLSCSPISGHRSVSWYQQTPGQGLQFLFEYFSETQRNKGNFPGRFSGRQFSNSRSEMNVSTLELGDSALYLCASSLGNWQGASEAFFGQGTRLTVV.

V and J are TRBV27 and TRBJ1-4; TRBD1 matches at 7 bases. CDR1 MNHEY and CDR2 SMNVEV come from the germline V gene (reference sequence). The V segment lost 4 bases and the J segment 11 bases; nucleotides outside the gene matches: 7. The CDR3 totals 13 residues. The CDR3 DNA follows: TGTGCCAGCAGTTCATACAGGGGACTCAAACTGTTTTTT. Its translation is CASSSYRGLKLFF.

This clonotype was seen many times. One junction end disagrees with the germline gene, perhaps due to a read error. V usage is TRBV12-3 or TRBV12-4 and J usage is TRBJ1-1; D gene unclear. This CDR3 contains 13 residues. The CDR3 DNA follows: TGTGCCAGCAGCTTAGGCCGGAACACTGAAGCTTTCTTT. It codes for CASSLGRNTEAFF.

This clonotype occurred many times. This chain connects TRBV29-1 to TRBJ1-1, with no clear D. V gave up 3 bases and J gave up 5 bases, with 13 bases separating them. The germline V gene encodes CDR1 SQVTM and CDR2 ANQGSEA. CDR3 length equals 13 residues. The CDR3 protein is CSVDGVIGTEAFF. The CDR3 coding sequence is TGCAGCGTTGACGGGGTGATTGGTACTGAAGCTTTCTTT.

This clonotype occurred many times. The chain uses TRBV3-1 and TRBJ1-5; 7 bases line up with TRBD1. Germline V gene lookup returns CDR1 LGHDT and CDR2 YNNKEL (reference sequence). The CDR3 sequence is 13 residues long. V shed 3 bases and J 6 bases; nucleotides not matched to a gene: 2. The CDR3 DNA reads TGTGCCAGCAGCCAGGGACAGAGTCAGCCCCAGCATTTT. Its protein product is CASSQGQSQPQHF.

In this sample, this clonotype turned up many times. The rearrangement joins TRBV20-1 to TRBJ2-1; TRBD2 aligns across 10 bases. The V gene's germline CDR1 is DFQATT and CDR2 SNEGSKA (reference sequence). CDR3 length equals 15 residues. The trim removed 0 bases at V and 4 bases at J, leaving 3 bases unmatched. For the CDR3, the DNA is TGCAGTGCTAGAGACGAGCGGGAGGGATACAATGAGCAGTTCTTC. This translates into CSARDEREGYNEQFF.

V gene TRBV30 combines with J gene TRBJ1-5, with D perhaps matching TRBD1 (5 bases). Looked up from germline, CDR1 is GTSNPN and CDR2 is SVGIG (reference sequence). The CDR3 is 12 amino acids. The germline V and J ends were trimmed by 3 bases and 6 bases, with 9 bases remaining between them. The CDR3 coding sequence is TGTGCCTGGAGCCAAGGGGCTCAGCCCCAGCATTTT. Protein: CAWSQGAQPQHF. Full variable domain (remainder filled in from reference TRBV30 and TRBJ1-5): SQTIHQWPATLVQPVGSPLSLECTVEGTSNPNLYWYRQAAGRGLQLLFYSVGIGQISSEVPQNLSASRPQDRQFILSSKKLLLSDSGFYLCAWSQGAQPQHFGDGTRLSIL.

The chain couples TRBV12-3 or TRBV12-4 to TRBJ2-1; 14 nucleotides line up with TRBD2. The V and J ends lost 5 bases and 0 bases, in that order; junction bases with no gene match: 6. The length of the CDR3 is 18 residues. The CDR3 bases are TGTGCCAGCAGTGGGTCCGGGACTAGCGGGAGCTCCTACAATGAGCAGTTCTTC. Amino acids: CASSGSGTSGSSYNEQFF.

This clonotype was counted ten times or more. The chain recombines TRBV6-1 with TRBJ2-7, with 11 bases fitting TRBD1. The CDR3 is 16 amino acids. The junction had 3 bases not matched to a gene; V was cut back by 0 bases and J by 2 bases. CDR1 is MNHNS, CDR2 SASEGT, per germline. The CDR3 region is CASSEARGQGAYEQYF. In DNA, the CDR3 is TGTGCCAGCAGTGAAGCCCGGGGACAGGGGGCCTACGAGCAGTACTTC.

At least ten counts were recorded for this clonotype. The CDR3: CASSTAGDRTDTQYF. CDR3 sequence (DNA): TGCGCCAGCAGCACAGCGGGAGATAGGACAGATACGCAGTATTTT. The rearrangement links TRBV5-1 to TRBJ2-3; 8 positions match TRBD2. V lost 4 bases and J lost 3; bases outside the gene matches: 7. The CDR3 spans 15 residues. Germline assignment: CDR1 SGHRS and CDR2 YFSETQ.

This clonotype was observed a handful of times. The rearrangement joins TRBV5-4 to TRBJ2-3; 11 nucleotides agree with TRBD2. CDR3 length equals 17 residues. Germline V gives CDR1 SGHNT, CDR2 YYREEE (reference sequence). V shed 0 bases, J shed 5 bases, and the junction held 8 bases outside the gene matches. Here the CDR3 DNA reads TGTGCCAGCAGCTTGGGAAGTAGCGGGAGGGCGGAAGATACGCAGTATTTT. Its translation: CASSLGSSGRAEDTQYF.

This clonotype was recorded many times. The V gene is TRBV2, the J gene TRBJ2-5, with D possibly matching TRBD2 (6 bases). Trimming took 4 bases from V and 7 from J, leaving 19 bases between them. The germline gives CDR1 SNHLY, CDR2 FYNNEI. The CDR3 spans 15 residues. Here the CDR3 DNA reads TGTGCCAGCAGTGGGGACTCCCTGAGGCTAGGGACCCAGTACTTC. This codes for CASSGDSLRLGTQYF.

CDR3 bases: TGCAGTGCTAGAGCCCCGAAAGTCCAGGGCACTGAAGCTTTCTTT. As protein: CSARAPKVQGTEAFF. The V and J genes are TRBV20-1 and TRBJ1-1; D is perhaps TRBD1 (5 bases). The CDR3 contains 15 residues. Germline V gene sequence: CDR1 DFQATT, CDR2 SNEGSKA (reference sequence). The V end was cut by 1 base, the J end by 4 bases, with 16 bases between.

The chain is built from TRBV19 and TRBJ1-2; D gene ambiguous. The CDR3 is 14 amino acids. The V end was cut by 7 bases, the J end by 6 bases, with 18 bases between. The germline CDR1 and CDR2 sequences are LNHDA and SQIVND (reference sequence). In DNA, the CDR3 is TGTGCCAGTACGATGAGGAGAGCCTCGGATGGCTACACCTTC. Its translation: CASTMRRASDGYTF.

This clonotype was seen repeatedly, ten times or more. J is TRBJ2-1 and V is TRBV20-1; 7 bases are a match to TRBD2. The germline CDR1 and CDR2 sequences are DFQATT and SNEGSKA (reference sequence). This CDR3 has 14 amino acids. The ends lost 2 bases at V and 8 bases at J; junction bases unmatched: 9. CDR3 coding DNA: TGCAGTGCTAGACGCCCAGCGGCGGGAGATGAGCAGTTCTTC. Protein product: CSARRPAAGDEQFF.

In its sample, this clonotype was seen many times. This sequence joins TRBV7-9 and TRBJ1-5; 8 positions agree with TRBD1. Germline V gene sequence: CDR1 SEHNR, CDR2 FQNEAQ (reference sequence). The ends lost 6 bases at V and 4 bases at J; junction bases unmatched: 11. The CDR3 loop spans 16 amino acids. CDR3 protein: CASSPGQGLGNQPQHF. CDR3 nucleotides: TGTGCCAGCAGTCCTGGACAGGGACTAGGAAATCAGCCCCAGCATTTT.